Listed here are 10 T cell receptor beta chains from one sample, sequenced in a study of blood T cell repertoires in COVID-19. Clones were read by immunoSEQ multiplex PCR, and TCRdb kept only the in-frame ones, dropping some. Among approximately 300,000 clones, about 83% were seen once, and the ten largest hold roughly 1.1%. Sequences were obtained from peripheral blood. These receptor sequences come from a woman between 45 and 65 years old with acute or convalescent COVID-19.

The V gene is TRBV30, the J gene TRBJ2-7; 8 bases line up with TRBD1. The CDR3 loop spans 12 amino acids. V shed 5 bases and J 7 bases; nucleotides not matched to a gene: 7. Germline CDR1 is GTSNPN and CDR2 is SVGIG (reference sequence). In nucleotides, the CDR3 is TGTGCCTGGCGGACAGGGTTCCGGGAGCAGTACTTC. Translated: CAWRTGFREQYF.

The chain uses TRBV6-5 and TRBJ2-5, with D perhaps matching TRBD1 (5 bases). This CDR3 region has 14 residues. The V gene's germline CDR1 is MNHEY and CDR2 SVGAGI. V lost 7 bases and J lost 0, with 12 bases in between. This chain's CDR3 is CASNRQNYQETQYF. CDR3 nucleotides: TGTGCCAGCAACAGGCAGAACTACCAAGAGACCCAGTACTTC.

CDR3 residues: CASSLWGGEVVNGYTF. The CDR3 region has the DNA TGTGCCAGCAGCCTCTGGGGAGGGGAGGTTGTGAATGGCTACACCTTC. The J gene is TRBJ1-2, the V gene TRBV5-6; the D gene is possibly TRBD1 (5 bases). This CDR3 region has 16 residues. Between the trimmed V and J ends, which lost 4 bases and 6 bases, there was a span of 22 bases. CDR1 is SGHDT, CDR2 YYEEEE, per germline. Full variable domain (rest looked up from reference TRBV5-6 and TRBJ1-2): DAGVTQSPTHLIKTRGQQVTLRCSPKSGHDTVSWYQQALGQGPQFIFQYYEEEERQRGNFPDRFSGHQFPNYSSELNVNALLLGDSALYLCASSLWGGEVVNGYTFGSGTRLTVV.

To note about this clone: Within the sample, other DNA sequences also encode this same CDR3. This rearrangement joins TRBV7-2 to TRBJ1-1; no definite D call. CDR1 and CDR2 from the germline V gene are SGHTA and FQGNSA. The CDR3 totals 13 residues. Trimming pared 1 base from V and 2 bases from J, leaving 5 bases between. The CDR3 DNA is TGTGCCAGCAGCTTAGGGAGAAACACTGAAGCTTTCTTT. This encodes CASSLGRNTEAFF. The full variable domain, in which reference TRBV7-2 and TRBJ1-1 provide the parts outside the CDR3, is GAGVSQSPSNKVTEKGKDVELRCDPISGHTALYWYRQSLGQGLEFLIYFQGNSAPDKSGLPSDRFSAERTGGSVSTLTIQRTQQEDSAVYLCASSLGRNTEAFFGQGTRLTVV.

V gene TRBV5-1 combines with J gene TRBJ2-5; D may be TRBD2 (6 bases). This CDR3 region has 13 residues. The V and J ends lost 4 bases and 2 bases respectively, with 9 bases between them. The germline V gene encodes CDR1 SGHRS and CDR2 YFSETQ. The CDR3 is CASSRDFQETQYF. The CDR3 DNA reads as TGCGCCAGCAGCCGGGACTTTCAAGAGACCCAGTACTTC.

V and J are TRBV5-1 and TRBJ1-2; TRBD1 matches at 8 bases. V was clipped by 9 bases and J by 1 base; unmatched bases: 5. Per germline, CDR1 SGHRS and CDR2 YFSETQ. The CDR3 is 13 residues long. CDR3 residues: CATRQGLNYGYTF. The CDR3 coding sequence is TGCGCCACCCGACAGGGGCTTAACTATGGCTACACCTTC.

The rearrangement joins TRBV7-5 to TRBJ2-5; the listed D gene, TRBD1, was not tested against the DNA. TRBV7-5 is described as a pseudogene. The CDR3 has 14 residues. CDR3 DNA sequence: TGTGCCAGAAGCTTAGCTAACAGCCAAGAGACCCAGTACTTC. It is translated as CARSLANSQETQYF.

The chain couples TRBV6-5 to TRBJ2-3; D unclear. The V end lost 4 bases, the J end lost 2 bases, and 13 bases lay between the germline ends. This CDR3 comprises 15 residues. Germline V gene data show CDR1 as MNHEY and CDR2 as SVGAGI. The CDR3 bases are TGTGCCAGCAGTTGGCCGATAAGTCCCACAGATACGCAGTATTTT. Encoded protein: CASSWPISPTDTQYF.

The chain's CDR3 is CASSARLATLTDTQYF. The DNA for the CDR3 is TGTGCCAGCAGTGCGCGACTAGCGACCCTCACAGATACGCAGTATTTT. This chain uses TRBV2 with TRBJ2-3; 8 bases align to TRBD2. Germline V CDR1 and CDR2: SNHLY, FYNNEI. This CDR3 is built from 16 residues. Trimming at V came to 4 bases and at J to 2 bases, leaving 8 bases not matched to a gene.

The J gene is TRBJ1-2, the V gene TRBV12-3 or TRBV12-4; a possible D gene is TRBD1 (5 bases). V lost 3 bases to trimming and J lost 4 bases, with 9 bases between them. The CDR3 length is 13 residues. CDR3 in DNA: TGTGCCAGCAGTTTGGGGGGATCCTATGGCTACACCTTC. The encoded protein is CASSLGGSYGYTF.